The 30 T cell receptor beta chains presented below share a single source sample, sequenced in a study of T cells after yellow fever vaccination. One entry per CDR3 protein, called by TCRdb with MiXCR from the 5' RACE reads. This repertoire shows roughly 79,000 distinct CDR3 sequences, roughly 7% found once; its top ten account for over 25%. Sequencing used CD8+ T cells sorted from PBMCs, obtained around 10 days after the first yellow fever vaccination. The receptors were gathered from a young man who received the YFV17D yellow fever vaccine.

This clonotype was seen a handful of times. This rearrangement joins TRBV6-2 or TRBV6-3 to TRBJ2-7; the D gene is possibly TRBD2 (5 bases). Germline V gives CDR1 MNHEY, CDR2 SVGEGT. This CDR3 contains 13 residues. The ends were cut back, 5 bases at V and 0 bases at J, with 8 bases in the middle. CDR3 region: CASSPGISYEQYV. CDR3 nucleotide sequence: TGTGCCAGCAGTCCCGGGATCTCCTACGAGCAGTACGTC.

The CDR3 sequence is CASSQGLRGEKLFF. As DNA, the CDR3 is TGCGCCAGCAGCCAGGGTCTGAGGGGTGAAAAACTGTTTTTT. The chain joins TRBV4-1 to TRBJ1-4; D possibly corresponds to TRBD1 (5 bases). Germline V gene lookup returns CDR1 MGHRA and CDR2 YSYEKL. The V gene lost 3 bases and the J gene lost 7 bases, with 12 bases spanning the gap. This CDR3 has 14 residues.

The chain combines TRBV13 with TRBJ2-3; D is possibly TRBD1 (6 bases). Deletions cut 6 bases from V and 1 base from J, with 14 bases between. Germline CDR1 is PRHDT and CDR2 is FYEKMQ (reference sequence). CDR3 length equals 15 residues. The CDR3: CASSHSGAGTDTQYF. As DNA, the CDR3 is TGTGCCAGCAGTCACTCAGGGGCCGGCACAGATACGCAGTATTTT.

This clonotype has ten or more counts. The chain carries TRBV24-1 and TRBJ2-5, with D possibly being TRBD2 (6 bases). Trimming removed 4 bases from V and 1 base from J, with 9 bases in between. This CDR3 has 14 amino acids. Germline loops: CDR1 KGHDR, CDR2 SFDVKD. Here the CDR3 reads CATSDWDFQETQYF. The CDR3 DNA is TGTGCCACCAGTGACTGGGACTTCCAAGAGACCCAGTACTTC.

At least ten counts were recorded for this clonotype. The chain joins TRBV7-3 to TRBJ2-3; D call uncertain. From germline, CDR1 is SGHTA and CDR2 FQGTGA. This CDR3 has 14 residues. Trimming cost V 6 bases and J 1 base, with 11 bases left between them. This CDR3 reads CASSEEIGTDTQYF. The DNA of the CDR3 is TGTGCCAGCAGTGAAGAGATAGGCACAGATACGCAGTATTTT.

This clonotype has more than one count but fewer than ten. Written as DNA, the CDR3 is TGTGCCACCAGCAGAGATGTGGGACTCTATGGCTACACCTTC. As protein: CATSRDVGLYGYTF. V and J are TRBV15 and TRBJ1-2; D is perhaps TRBD1 (5 bases). Trimming took off 0 bases at V and 4 bases at J, with 9 bases between the two ends. CDR1 and CDR2 (germline): LNHNV, YYDKDF (reference sequence). The CDR3 is 14 amino acids.

This clonotype was seen many times. This rearrangement joins TRBV5-6 to TRBJ2-5; no clear D gene. This CDR3 has 15 amino acids. V was shortened by 2 bases and J by 4 bases, with 15 bases between the two germline ends. Germline CDR1 reads SGHDT; CDR2 reads YYEEEE. Here the CDR3 reads CASSFAPGASETQYF. As DNA, the CDR3 is TGTGCCAGCAGCTTTGCCCCCGGAGCTTCAGAGACCCAGTACTTC.

Many counts were recorded for this clonotype. V gene TRBV10-2 combines with J gene TRBJ1-6, with no clear D. The CDR3 is 15 residues long. V lost 4 bases and J lost 5, with 12 bases in between. Germline CDR1 WSHSY, CDR2 SAAADI. In DNA, the CDR3 is TGCGCCAGCAGTGTTCTTGCACCCAATAATTCACCCCTCCACTTT. Translated: CASSVLAPNNSPLHF.

At least ten counts were recorded for this clonotype. The chain has TRBV29-1 and TRBJ2-3, with TRBD2 matching 10 bases. Germline CDR1 reads SQVTM; CDR2 reads ANQGSEA. The CDR3 extends over 14 amino acids. J was trimmed by 2 bases and V by 5 bases; bases with no gene match: 4. CDR3 sequence: CSVLAGGITDTQYF. The CDR3 DNA reads TGCAGCGTTTTAGCGGGGGGTATCACAGATACGCAGTATTTT.

This clonotype was counted only a few times. This chain uses TRBV15 with TRBJ2-5; 10 positions agree with TRBD2. CDR1 and CDR2 (germline): LNHNV, YYDKDF (reference sequence). The trim removed 2 bases at V and 5 bases at J, leaving 11 bases unmatched. The CDR3 has 17 residues. CDR3 in amino acids: CATSRTRQRGGLETQYF. In DNA form, the CDR3 reads TGTGCCACCAGCAGAACCCGGCAGCGGGGGGGCCTGGAGACCCAGTACTTC.

This clonotype has ten or more counts. This chain uses TRBV7-6 with TRBJ2-1, with a possible D match to TRBD1 (5 bases). V lost 4 bases and J lost 1, with 8 bases in between. The CDR3 length is 14 residues. From germline, CDR1 is SGHVS and CDR2 FNYEAQ. The CDR3 loop reads CASSSGMSYNEQFF. As DNA, the CDR3 is TGTGCCAGCAGCTCAGGGATGTCCTACAATGAGCAGTTCTTC. The variable domain in full, completed from reference TRBV7-6 and TRBJ2-1, reads GAGVSQSPRYKVTKRGQDVALRCDPISGHVSLYWYRQALGQGPEFLTYFNYEAQQDKSGLPNDRFSAERPEGSISTLTIQRTEQRDSAMYRCASSSGMSYNEQFFGPGTRLTVL.

The chain employs TRBV11-2 and TRBJ1-1; D is perhaps TRBD1 (6 bases). Trimming cost V 4 bases and J 5 bases, with 11 bases left between them. Germline V CDR1 and CDR2: SGHAT, FQNNGV. This CDR3 spans 13 amino acids. The DNA of the CDR3 is TGTGCCAGCAGCTCCGGACAGATGACTGAAGCTTTCTTT. The encoded protein is CASSSGQMTEAFF.

This clonotype was detected only a few times. This sequence joins TRBV5-1 and TRBJ2-7; 9 nucleotides align to TRBD1. The V gene's germline CDR1 is SGHRS and CDR2 YFSETQ. The V and J ends lost 4 bases and 3 bases, in that order; junction bases with no gene match: 11. This CDR3 has 16 amino acids. The CDR3 nucleotides are TGCGCCAGCAGCGAGGGACAGGGTCAGGTAGGCTACGAGCAGTACTTC. Residues: CASSEGQGQVGYEQYF.

In this sample, this clonotype turned up many times. The chain joins TRBV5-5 to TRBJ2-7; the D gene is possibly TRBD2 (6 bases). This CDR3 region has 14 residues. Germline V gene data show CDR1 as SGHKS and CDR2 as YYEKEE (reference sequence). V dropped 0 bases and J dropped 4 bases, with 11 bases sitting between them. CDR3 region: CASSLGGVAYEQYF. CDR3 DNA: TGTGCCAGCAGCTTGGGGGGGGTTGCGTACGAGCAGTACTTC.

With regard to this clonotype: Possible read error: a much larger clone is one base away. V gene TRBV5-1 combines with J gene TRBJ2-5, with no clear D. Per germline, CDR1 SGHRS and CDR2 YFSETQ. V was clipped by 3 bases and J by 0 bases, with 9 bases between them. The CDR3 covers 14 residues. The CDR3 DNA reads TGCGCCAGCAGCTCGTGGCCGGACCAAGAGACCCAGTACTTC. Translating gives CASSSWPDQETQYF. The whole variable domain, remainder taken from reference TRBV5-1 and TRBJ2-5, is KAGVTQTPRYLIKTRGQQVTLSCSPISGHRSVSWYQQTPGQGLQFLFEYFSETQRNKGNFPGRFSGRQFSNSRSEMNVSTLELGDSALYLCASSSWPDQETQYFGPGTRLLVL.

The chain recombines TRBV7-9 with TRBJ1-1, with a weak D call TRBD1 (6 bases). The CDR3 loop spans 15 amino acids. Trimming took off 5 bases at V and 1 base at J, with 14 bases between the two ends. Germline V gene sequence: CDR1 SEHNR, CDR2 FQNEAQ (reference sequence). The CDR3 bases are TGTGCCAGCAGCCTAACGCAGGGGCGGAACACTGAAGCTTTCTTT. As protein: CASSLTQGRNTEAFF.

In its sample, this clonotype was seen many times. The V and J genes are TRBV20-1 and TRBJ2-1, with D possibly matching TRBD2 (5 bases). Germline V CDR1 and CDR2: DFQATT, SNEGSKA (reference sequence). Trimming removed 7 bases from V and 2 bases from J, with 12 bases in between. The CDR3 totals 13 residues. This CDR3 reads CSGLAGTYNEQFF. The CDR3 nucleotides read TGCAGTGGCTTGGCGGGTACCTACAATGAGCAGTTCTTC.

The CDR3 reads CASSFFGPYEQYV. DNA of the CDR3: TGTGCCAGCAGCTTTTTTGGACCCTACGAGCAGTACGTC. The J gene is TRBJ2-7, the V gene TRBV7-2; unclear D gene. The CDR3 sequence is 13 residues long. Germline V gives CDR1 SGHTA, CDR2 FQGNSA. The V and J ends lost 3 bases and 2 bases respectively, with 8 bases between them.

This clonotype was recorded at least ten times. The chain has TRBV11-2 and TRBJ2-1, with 10 nucleotides matching TRBD1. This CDR3 is built from 15 residues. J gave up 12 bases and V 5 bases, and 13 bases lay outside the gene matches. Germline V CDR1 and CDR2: SGHAT, FQNNGV. In DNA, the CDR3 is TGTGCCAGCAGCAGGGACAGGGGCTCCGGATGGGTGCAGTTCTTC. It encodes CASSRDRGSGWVQFF.

Concerning this clonotype: A much larger clone lies one base from this, so it may be a read error. The chain employs TRBV6-2 or TRBV6-3 and TRBJ1-3; D not resolved. This CDR3 has 12 amino acids. CDR1 MNHEY and CDR2 SVGEGT come from the germline V gene. CDR3 bases: TGTGACAGCAGTTACGATGGAAACACCATATATTTT. Protein: CDSSYDGNTIYF.

In this sample, this clonotype turned up many times. The J gene is TRBJ2-7, the V gene TRBV5-5; D remains ambiguous. Trimming took 0 bases from V and 3 from J, leaving 7 bases between them. Germline-derived CDR1 and CDR2 are SGHKS and YYEKEE (reference sequence). This CDR3 spans 13 amino acids. The CDR3, as DNA: TGTGCCAGCAGCTTGGAGTCCAGCTACGAGCAGTACGTC. Its translation: CASSLESSYEQYV.

In this sample, this clonotype turned up many times. The rearrangement uses TRBV7-9 and TRBJ2-1, with a weak D call TRBD2 (5 bases). Trimming removed 7 bases at V and 9 bases at J, with 13 bases between. The V gene's germline CDR1 is SEHNR and CDR2 FQNEAQ (reference sequence). There are 12 residues in the CDR3. The CDR3 nucleotides read TGTGCCAGCATCGGACCAAGCGGTGAGCAGTTCTTC. Translated: CASIGPSGEQFF. The entire variable domain, with the rest obtained from reference TRBV7-9 and TRBJ2-1, is as follows: DTGVSQNPRHKITKRGQNVTFRCDPISEHNRLYWYRQTLGQGPEFLTYFQNEAQLEKSRLLSDRFSAERPKGSFSTLEIQRTEQGDSAMYLCASIGPSGEQFFGPGTRLTVL.

The genes are TRBV11-2 and TRBJ1-6; no clear D gene. V was shortened by 1 base and J by 7 bases, with 20 bases between the two germline ends. CDR1 is SGHAT and CDR2 is FQNNGV in the germline V gene. This CDR3 is built from 18 residues. The CDR3 nucleotides read TGTGCCAGCAGCTTAGTTAGTTTGCCCCCGCTGGGAAATTCACCCCTCCACTTT. This codes for CASSLVSLPPLGNSPLHF.

This clonotype was seen ten or more times. Mismatch with germline at one junction end may stem from a read error. CDR3 nucleotide sequence: TGTGCCAGCAGGGGGGGTTGGGACAGGTGGCACTTC. Protein: CASRGGWDRWHF. The chain recombines TRBV25-1 with TRBJ2-1; 8 bases agree with TRBD1. The germline V gene encodes CDR1 MGHDK and CDR2 SYGVNS. The length of the CDR3 is 12 residues.

This clonotype was found a few times. This rearrangement joins TRBV30 to TRBJ1-2; no reliable D call. Germline CDR1 is GTSNPN and CDR2 is SVGIG (reference sequence). The CDR3 length is 11 residues. The CDR3 bases are TGTGCACGGAAATGGGGCTATGGCTACACCTTC. It specifies CARKWGYGYTF.

This clonotype showed up many times. The chain employs TRBV3-1 and TRBJ2-1, with D possibly matching TRBD1 (5 bases). This CDR3 region has 17 residues. Trimming shortened V by 3 bases and J by 12 bases, and 27 bases separated the two germline ends. Germline CDR1 reads LGHDT; CDR2 reads YNNKEL (reference sequence). CDR3 nucleotide sequence: TGTGCCAGCAGCCAGGGGAAAGGGGTTTACTTTATTAGCCCGCAGTTCTTC. Its protein is CASSQGKGVYFISPQFF.

In this sample, this clonotype turned up many times. The chain couples TRBV29-1 to TRBJ1-1; D is uncertain. V gave up 5 bases and J gave up 1 base, with 14 bases separating them. Looked up from germline, CDR1 is SQVTM and CDR2 is ANQGSEA. The CDR3 runs to 14 residues. DNA of the CDR3: TGCAGCGTTCTATGGGCCGAGAAGAACACTGAAGCTTTCTTT. As protein: CSVLWAEKNTEAFF.

Ten or more counts support this clonotype. The CDR3 sequence is CASSLALGEKLFF. The CDR3 bases are TGTGCCAGCAGCTTAGCGTTAGGGGAAAAACTGTTTTTT. The rearrangement joins TRBV7-7 to TRBJ1-4; D ambiguous. Germline CDR1 reads SSHAT; CDR2 reads FNYEAQ (reference sequence). The V gene lost 0 bases and the J gene lost 8 bases, with 7 bases spanning the gap. CDR3 length equals 13 residues.

This clonotype showed up just a few times. This sequence joins TRBV20-1 and TRBJ2-6; D unclear. Germline V gene lookup returns CDR1 DFQATT and CDR2 SNEGSKA (reference sequence). The V and J ends lost 5 bases and 1 base respectively, with 9 bases between them. The CDR3 is made up of 14 amino acids. The CDR3 DNA sequence: TGCAGTGCTCAGCAGAGTTCTGGGGCCAACGTCCTGACTTTC. This translates into CSAQQSSGANVLTF.

This clonotype was counted only a few times. The J gene is TRBJ1-1, the V gene TRBV12-3 or TRBV12-4; TRBD1 is a possible D gene (5 bases). This CDR3 is 12 amino acids long. V was shortened by 5 bases and J by 7 bases, with 11 bases between the two germline ends. In DNA form, the CDR3 reads TGTGCCAGCAGTACACGGACAATTGAAGCTTTCTTT. Translated, it gives CASSTRTIEAFF.